The source of this T cell receptor beta chain is a study of T-cell memory formation after mild COVID-19. Study at large: There were largely donor-specific TCR clusters. Study conclusions and caveats: Cross-reactive memory appears to have joined, as suggested by some responding clones showing up in pre-infection memory.

As to this clonotype: As yet, its antigen is unknown.

TCRdb used MiXCR to reprocess the 5' RACE reads, holding one entry per CDR3 protein. The sample records 500,000 to 650,000 distinct CDR3 sequences, approximately 21% being singletons. Trimming removed 7 bases from V and 5 bases from J, with 17 bases in between. The germline V gene has CDR1 SEHNR and CDR2 FQNEAQ (reference sequence). The CDR3 is made up of 14 amino acids. The receptor was isolated from an adult woman who had mild COVID-19 (a few samples of this study predate the infection). Cell type and time point are not known. The chain couples TRBV7-9 to TRBJ2-5, with D perhaps matching TRBD1 or TRBD2 (6 bases each). Source material: PBMCs or a T cell subset sorted from them (not recorded which). CDR3 residues: CASTPPGARETQYF. CDR3 nucleotide sequence: TGTGCCAGCACCCCCCCGGGGGCACGGGAGACCCAGTACTTC. Based on the CDR3 plus reference TRBV7-9 and TRBJ2-5, the full variable domain is DTGVSQNPRHKITKRGQNVTFRCDPISEHNRLYWYRQTLGQGPEFLTYFQNEAQLEKSRLLSDRFSAERPKGSFSTLEIQRTEQGDSAMYLCASTPPGARETQYFGPGTRLLVL.